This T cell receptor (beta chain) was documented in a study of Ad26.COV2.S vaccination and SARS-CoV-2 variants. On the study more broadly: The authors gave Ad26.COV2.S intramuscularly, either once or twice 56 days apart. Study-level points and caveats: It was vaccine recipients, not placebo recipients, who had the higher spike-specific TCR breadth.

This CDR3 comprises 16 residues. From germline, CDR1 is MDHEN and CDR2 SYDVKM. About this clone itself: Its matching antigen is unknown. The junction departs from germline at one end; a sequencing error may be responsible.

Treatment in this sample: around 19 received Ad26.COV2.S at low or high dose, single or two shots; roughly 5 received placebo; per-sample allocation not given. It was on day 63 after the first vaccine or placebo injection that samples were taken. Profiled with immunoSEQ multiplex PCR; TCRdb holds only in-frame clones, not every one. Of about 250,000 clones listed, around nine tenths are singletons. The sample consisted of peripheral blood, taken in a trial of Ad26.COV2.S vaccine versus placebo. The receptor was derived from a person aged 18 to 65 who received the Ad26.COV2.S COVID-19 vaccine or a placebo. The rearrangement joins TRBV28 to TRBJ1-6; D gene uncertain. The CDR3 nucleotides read TGTGCCACCAGTTTAATAGGACGCCCCTATAATTCACCCCTCCACTTT. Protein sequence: CATSLIGRPYNSPLHF.